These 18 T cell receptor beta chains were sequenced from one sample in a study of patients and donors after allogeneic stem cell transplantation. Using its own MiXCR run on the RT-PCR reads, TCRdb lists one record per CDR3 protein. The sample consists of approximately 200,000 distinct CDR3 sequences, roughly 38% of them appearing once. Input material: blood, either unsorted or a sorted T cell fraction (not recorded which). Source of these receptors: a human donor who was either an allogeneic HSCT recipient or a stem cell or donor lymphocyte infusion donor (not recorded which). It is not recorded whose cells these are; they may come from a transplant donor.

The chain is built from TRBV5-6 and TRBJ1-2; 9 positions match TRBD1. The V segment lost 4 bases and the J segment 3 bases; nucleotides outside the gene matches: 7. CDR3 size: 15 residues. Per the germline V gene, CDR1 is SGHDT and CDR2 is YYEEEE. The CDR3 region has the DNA TGTGCCAGCAGCGGGACAGGGAAAGAGGACTATGGCTACACCTTC. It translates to CASSGTGKEDYGYTF.

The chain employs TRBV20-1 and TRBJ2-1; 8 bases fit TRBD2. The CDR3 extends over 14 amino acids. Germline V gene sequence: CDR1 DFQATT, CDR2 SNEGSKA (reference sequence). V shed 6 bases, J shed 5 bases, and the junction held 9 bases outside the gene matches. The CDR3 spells CSARRTSFNNEQFF. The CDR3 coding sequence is TGCAGTGCCCGTAGGACTAGCTTTAACAATGAGCAGTTCTTC.

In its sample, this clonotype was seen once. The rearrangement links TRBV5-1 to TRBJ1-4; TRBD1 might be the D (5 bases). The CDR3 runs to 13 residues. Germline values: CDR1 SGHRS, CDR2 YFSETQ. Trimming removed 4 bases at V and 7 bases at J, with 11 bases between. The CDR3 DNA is TGCGCCAGCAGCCGCGGGGCAGGTGAAAAACTGTTTTTT. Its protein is CASSRGAGEKLFF.

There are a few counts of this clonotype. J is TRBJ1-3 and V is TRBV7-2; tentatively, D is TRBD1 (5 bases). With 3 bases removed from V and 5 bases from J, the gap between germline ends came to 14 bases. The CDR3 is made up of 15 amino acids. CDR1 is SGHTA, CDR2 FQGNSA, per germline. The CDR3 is CASSFSGGTRNTIYF. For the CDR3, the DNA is TGTGCCAGCAGCTTTTCGGGGGGGACCAGAAACACCATATATTTT.

The CDR3 DNA reads as TGTGCCAGCAGCCGGACCCGCGGCGGCTATGGCTACACCTTC. This gives the protein CASSRTRGGYGYTF. The gene calls are TRBV12-3 or TRBV12-4 and TRBJ1-2; D not certain. Trimming took off 6 bases at V and 4 bases at J, with 15 bases between the two ends. CDR3 length: 14 amino acids.

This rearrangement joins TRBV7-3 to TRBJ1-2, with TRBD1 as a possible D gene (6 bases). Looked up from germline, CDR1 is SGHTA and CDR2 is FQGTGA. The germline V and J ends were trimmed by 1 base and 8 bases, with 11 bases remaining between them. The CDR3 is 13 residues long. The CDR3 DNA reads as TGTGCCAGCAGCTTAATGCCAGGGGACGGCTACACCTTC. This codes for CASSLMPGDGYTF.

The CDR3 spells CSALLSGRDTQYF. CDR3 nucleotide sequence: TGCAGTGCCTTACTCTCGGGGAGGGATACGCAGTATTTT. J is TRBJ2-3 and V is TRBV20-1, with D perhaps matching TRBD2 (6 bases). The CDR3 loop spans 13 amino acids. In germline, CDR1 is DFQATT, CDR2 SNEGSKA (reference sequence). Trimming pared 6 bases from V and 6 bases from J, leaving 16 bases between.

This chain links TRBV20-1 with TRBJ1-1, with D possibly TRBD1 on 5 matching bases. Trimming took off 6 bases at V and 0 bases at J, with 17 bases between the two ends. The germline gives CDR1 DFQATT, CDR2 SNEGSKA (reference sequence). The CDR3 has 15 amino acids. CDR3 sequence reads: CSAATDRVMNTEAFF. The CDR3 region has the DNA TGCAGTGCGGCCACTGACAGAGTAATGAACACTGAAGCTTTCTTT.

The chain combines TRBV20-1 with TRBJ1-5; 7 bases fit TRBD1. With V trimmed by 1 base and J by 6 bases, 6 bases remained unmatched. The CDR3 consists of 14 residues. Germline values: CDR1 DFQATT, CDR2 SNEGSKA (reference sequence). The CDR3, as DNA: TGCAGTGCTAGAGCCTTGACAGGGCCTCAGCCCCAGCATTTT. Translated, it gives CSARALTGPQPQHF.

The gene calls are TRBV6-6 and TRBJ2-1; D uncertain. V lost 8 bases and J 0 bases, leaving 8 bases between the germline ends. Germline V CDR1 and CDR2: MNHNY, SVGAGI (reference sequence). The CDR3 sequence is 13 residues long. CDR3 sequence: CASGWSSYNEQFF. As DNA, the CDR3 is TGTGCCAGCGGATGGAGCTCCTACAATGAGCAGTTCTTC.

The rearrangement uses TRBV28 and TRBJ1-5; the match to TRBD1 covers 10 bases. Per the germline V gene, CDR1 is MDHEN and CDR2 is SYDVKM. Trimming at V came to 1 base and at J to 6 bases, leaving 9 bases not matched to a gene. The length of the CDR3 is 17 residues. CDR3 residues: CASSLSPRQGAFQPQHF. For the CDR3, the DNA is TGTGCCAGCAGTTTATCCCCCCGACAGGGGGCTTTTCAGCCCCAGCATTTT. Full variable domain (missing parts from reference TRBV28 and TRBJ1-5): DVKVTQSSRYLVKRTGEKVFLECVQDMDHENMFWYRQDPGLGLRLIYFSYDVKMKEKGDIPEGYSVSREKKERFSLILESASTNQTSMYLCASSLSPRQGAFQPQHFGDGTRLSIL.

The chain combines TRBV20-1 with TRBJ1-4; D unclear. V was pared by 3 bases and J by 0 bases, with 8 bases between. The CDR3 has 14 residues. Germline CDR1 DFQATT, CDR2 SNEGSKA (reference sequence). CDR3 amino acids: CSARPFATNEKLFF. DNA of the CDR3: TGCAGTGCTAGGCCCTTTGCAACTAATGAAAAACTGTTTTTT.

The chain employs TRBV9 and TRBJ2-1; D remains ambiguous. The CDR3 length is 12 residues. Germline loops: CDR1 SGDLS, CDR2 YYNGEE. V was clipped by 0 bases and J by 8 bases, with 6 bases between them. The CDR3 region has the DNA TGTGCCAGCAGCGTAGGGCGCTATGAGCAGTTCTTC. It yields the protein CASSVGRYEQFF.

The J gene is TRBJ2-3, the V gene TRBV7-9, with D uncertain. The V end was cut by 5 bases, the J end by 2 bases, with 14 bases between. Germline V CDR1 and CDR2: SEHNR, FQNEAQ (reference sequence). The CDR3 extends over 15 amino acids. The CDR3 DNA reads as TGTGCCAGCAGCCCCACCAGAGAAACCACAGATACGCAGTATTTT. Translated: CASSPTRETTDTQYF.

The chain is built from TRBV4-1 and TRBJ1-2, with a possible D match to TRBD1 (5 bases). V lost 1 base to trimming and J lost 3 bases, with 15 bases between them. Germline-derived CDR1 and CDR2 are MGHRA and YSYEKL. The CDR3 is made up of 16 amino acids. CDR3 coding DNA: TGCGCCAGCAGCCAAGCTTCAGGGATTAGGCACTATGGCTACACCTTC. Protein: CASSQASGIRHYGYTF.

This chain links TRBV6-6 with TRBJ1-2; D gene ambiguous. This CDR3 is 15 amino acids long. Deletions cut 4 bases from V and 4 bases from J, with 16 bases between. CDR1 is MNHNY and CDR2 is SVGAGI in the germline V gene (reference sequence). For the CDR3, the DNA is TGTGCCAGCAGTTCCCCGGACCGAGGATTCTATGGCTACACCTTC. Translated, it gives CASSSPDRGFYGYTF.

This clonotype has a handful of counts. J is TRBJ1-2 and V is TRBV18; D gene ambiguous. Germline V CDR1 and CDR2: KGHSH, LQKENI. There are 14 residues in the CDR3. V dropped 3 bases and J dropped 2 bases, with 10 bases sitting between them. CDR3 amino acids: CASSPLKDNYGYTF. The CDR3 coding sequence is TGTGCCAGCTCACCGTTGAAGGACAACTATGGCTACACCTTC.

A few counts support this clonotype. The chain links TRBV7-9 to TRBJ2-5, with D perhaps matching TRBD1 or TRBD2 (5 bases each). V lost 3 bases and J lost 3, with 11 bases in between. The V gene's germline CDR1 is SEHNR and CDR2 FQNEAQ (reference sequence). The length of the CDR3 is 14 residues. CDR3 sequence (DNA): TGTGCCAGCAGCTTCGATGGGACGAAAGAGACCCAGTACTTC. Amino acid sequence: CASSFDGTKETQYF. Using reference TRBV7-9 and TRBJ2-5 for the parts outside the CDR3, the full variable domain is DTGVSQNPRHKITKRGQNVTFRCDPISEHNRLYWYRQTLGQGPEFLTYFQNEAQLEKSRLLSDRFSAERPKGSFSTLEIQRTEQGDSAMYLCASSFDGTKETQYFGPGTRLLVL.